In its sample, the clone carrying this TCR beta chain was seen a few times. Its antigen is not identified. By 5'RACE template switching, TCR cDNA was produced, with a universal primer site and UMIs added in the process. Using its own MiXCR run on the 5' RACE reads, TCRdb lists one record per CDR3 protein. The profile covers about 320,000 distinct CDR3 sequences, with around 6.8% appearing a single time and roughly a sixth taken by the ten largest. This specimen belongs to a study of T cells after yellow fever vaccination. Whole-study results and caveats: Only a small proportion of the clonotypes turned up in both the CD4 and the CD8 compartments, likely arising from convergent recombination. Most clones from primary vaccination resurfaced after the booster (around 97% CD4, 70% to 90% CD8).

The CDR3 has 16 residues. This material consisted of PBMCs, taken roughly 46 days after the first yellow fever vaccination. This clonotype was obtained from a man between 18 and 29 years old who received the YFV17D yellow fever vaccine. The rearrangement joins TRBV21-1 to TRBJ2-5. TRBV21-1 is a known pseudogene. This CDR3 reads CASSNRSPGYQETQYF. DNA of the CDR3: TGTGCCAGCAGCAATCGGTCTCCGGGTTATCAAGAGACCCAGTACTTC.